Listed below are T cell receptor beta chains from one sample, sequenced in a study of regulatory T cells in long-lasting Graves disease. Via MiXCR, TCRdb re-called the multiplex PCR reads, giving one row per CDR3 protein. The sample lists 420,000 or so distinct CDR3 sequences, roughly 15% occurring once. The data were also submitted as part of a second study, on T cells in Graves' hyperthyroidism and ophthalmopathy.

The sample in question was peripheral blood mononuclear cells (PBMCs), obtained at new diagnosis, from a patient treated with antithyroid drugs. These receptors were obtained from a woman aged 18-29 years with Graves disease. CDR3s leave out the opening cysteine and the closing phenylalanine or tryptophan. A D gene is named only where the DNA matches it firmly.

SVSPTSGRETQY	TRBV29-1	TRBJ2-5	TRBD2
ASSFTSWRGSTDTQY	TRBV27	TRBJ2-3	-
ASSLDPVPGNEQY	TRBV7-9	TRBJ2-7	-
ASRETGQATEAF	TRBV6-1	TRBJ1-1	-
ASSVSEGDNSPLH	TRBV9	TRBJ1-6	-
ATSDFRGWS	TRBV24-1	TRBJ1-2	-
ASSVEAGYNEQF	TRBV9	TRBJ2-1	TRBD2
ASSLTTEIIYEQY	TRBV7-2	TRBJ2-7	-
ASSDTGGYNQPQH	TRBV6-1	TRBJ1-5	-
ATKGQGKGAF	TRBV25-1	TRBJ1-1	TRBD1
ASNYRGQNEKLF	TRBV2	TRBJ1-4	TRBD1
ASSSAGGTYDQY	TRBV18	TRBJ2-7	-
SARGFSGSYEQY	TRBV20-1	TRBJ2-7	TRBD2
ASSLLDHPGELF	TRBV27	TRBJ2-2	-
ASSPQGDVYGYT	TRBV12-3/TRBV12-4	TRBJ1-2	TRBD1
SGGEGSTHEQY	TRBV20-1	TRBJ2-7	TRBD2
ASSLRQILNTGELF	TRBV7-2	TRBJ2-2	-
ASSLPDQGRMNTEAF	TRBV7-9	TRBJ1-1	-
ASSPTSGGVVGEQY	TRBV7-2	TRBJ2-7	TRBD2
ASRESRQVNQPQH	TRBV6-1	TRBJ1-5	-
ASSLTRLAREQY	TRBV7-3	TRBJ2-7	TRBD2
ASLKRTSGSYEQY	TRBV6-1	TRBJ2-7	TRBD2
ASSFSGIPYNEQF	TRBV5-4	TRBJ2-1	TRBD2